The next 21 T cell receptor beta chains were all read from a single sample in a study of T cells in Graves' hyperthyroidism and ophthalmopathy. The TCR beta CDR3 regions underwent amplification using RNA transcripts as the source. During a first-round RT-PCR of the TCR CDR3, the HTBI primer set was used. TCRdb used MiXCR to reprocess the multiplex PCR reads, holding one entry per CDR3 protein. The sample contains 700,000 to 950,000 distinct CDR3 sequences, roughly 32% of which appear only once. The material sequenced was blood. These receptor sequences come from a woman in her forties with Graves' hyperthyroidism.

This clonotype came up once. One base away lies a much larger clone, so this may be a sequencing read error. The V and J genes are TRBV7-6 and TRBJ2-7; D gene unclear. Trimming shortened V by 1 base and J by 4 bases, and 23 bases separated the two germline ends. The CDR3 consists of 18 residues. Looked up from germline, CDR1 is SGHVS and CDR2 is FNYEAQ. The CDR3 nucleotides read TGTGCCAGCAGCTTAGGCGGTGCGATTCGTAAGCTGTTGTACGAGCAGTACTTC. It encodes CASSLGGAIRKLLYEQYF.

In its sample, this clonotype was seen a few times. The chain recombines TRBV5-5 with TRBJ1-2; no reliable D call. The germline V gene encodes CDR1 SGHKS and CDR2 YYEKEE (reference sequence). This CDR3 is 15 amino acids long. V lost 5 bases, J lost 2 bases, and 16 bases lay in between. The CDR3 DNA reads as TGTGCCAGCAGACATAAAGAGGACGGGAACTATGGCTACACCTTC. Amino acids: CASRHKEDGNYGYTF.

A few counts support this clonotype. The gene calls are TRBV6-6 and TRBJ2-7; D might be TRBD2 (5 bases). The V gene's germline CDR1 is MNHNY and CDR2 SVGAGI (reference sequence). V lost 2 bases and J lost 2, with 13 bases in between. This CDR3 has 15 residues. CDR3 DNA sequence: TGTGCCAGCAGTTACAGAGGGAGTAGGACCTACGAGCAGTACTTC. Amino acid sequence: CASSYRGSRTYEQYF.

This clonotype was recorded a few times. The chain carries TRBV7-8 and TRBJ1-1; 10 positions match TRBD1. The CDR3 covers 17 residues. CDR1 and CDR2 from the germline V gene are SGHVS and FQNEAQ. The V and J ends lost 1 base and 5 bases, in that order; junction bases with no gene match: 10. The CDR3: CASSLGTGGSFRTEAFF. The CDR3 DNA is TGTGCCAGCAGCTTAGGGACAGGGGGTTCTTTTAGGACTGAAGCTTTCTTT.

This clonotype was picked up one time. The DNA of the CDR3 is TGTGCCACCTGCGGCGGGGGGTCTGGAAACACCATATATTTT. It is translated as CATCGGGSGNTIYF. The chain uses TRBV11-1 and TRBJ1-3, with D tentatively TRBD1 (5 bases). The CDR3 totals 14 residues. Germline CDR1 and CDR2: SGHAT and FQDESV (reference sequence). Between the trimmed V and J ends, which lost 10 bases and 1 base, there was a span of 14 bases.

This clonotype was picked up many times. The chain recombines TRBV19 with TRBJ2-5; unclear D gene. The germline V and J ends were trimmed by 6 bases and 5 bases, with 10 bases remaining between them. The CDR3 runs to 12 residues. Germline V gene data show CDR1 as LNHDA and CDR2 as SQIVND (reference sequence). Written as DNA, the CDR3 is TGTGCCAGTAGACCTAACGGGGAGACCCAGTACTTC. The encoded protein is CASRPNGETQYF.

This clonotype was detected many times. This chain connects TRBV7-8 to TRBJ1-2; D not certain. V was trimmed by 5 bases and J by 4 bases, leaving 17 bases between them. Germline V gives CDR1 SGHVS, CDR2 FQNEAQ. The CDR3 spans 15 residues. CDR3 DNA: TGTGCCAGCAGCCCGAAAGTGGGCCCAATCTATGGCTACACCTTC. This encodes CASSPKVGPIYGYTF.

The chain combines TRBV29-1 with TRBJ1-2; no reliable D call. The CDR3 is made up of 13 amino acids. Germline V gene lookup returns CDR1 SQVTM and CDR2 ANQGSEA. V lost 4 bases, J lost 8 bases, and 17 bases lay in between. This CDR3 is CSVGGERVRGYTF. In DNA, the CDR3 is TGCAGCGTTGGTGGAGAGAGGGTACGAGGCTACACCTTC.

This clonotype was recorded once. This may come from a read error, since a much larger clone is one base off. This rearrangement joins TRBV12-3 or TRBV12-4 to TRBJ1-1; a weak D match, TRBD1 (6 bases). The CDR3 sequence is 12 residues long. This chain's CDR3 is CASRKQGTGAFF. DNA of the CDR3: TGTGCCAGCAGGAAACAGGGCACTGGAGCTTTCTTT.

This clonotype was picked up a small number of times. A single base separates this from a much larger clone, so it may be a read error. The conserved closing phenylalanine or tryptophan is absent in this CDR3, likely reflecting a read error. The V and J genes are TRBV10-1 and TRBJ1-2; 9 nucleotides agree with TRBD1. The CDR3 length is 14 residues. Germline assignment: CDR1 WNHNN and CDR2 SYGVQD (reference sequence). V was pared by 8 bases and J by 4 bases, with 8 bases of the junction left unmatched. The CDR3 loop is CASGRQGVGYGYTL. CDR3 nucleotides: TGCGCCAGCGGCAGACAGGGGGTTGGCTATGGCTACACCCTC.

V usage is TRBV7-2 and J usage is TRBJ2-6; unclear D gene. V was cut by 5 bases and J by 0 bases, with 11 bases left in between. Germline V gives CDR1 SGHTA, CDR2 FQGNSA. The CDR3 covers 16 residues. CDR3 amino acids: CASSPQAASGANVLTF. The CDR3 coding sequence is TGTGCCAGCAGCCCTCAGGCCGCCTCTGGGGCCAACGTCCTGACTTTC. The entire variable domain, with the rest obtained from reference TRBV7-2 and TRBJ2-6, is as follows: GAGVSQSPSNKVTEKGKDVELRCDPISGHTALYWYRQSLGQGLEFLIYFQGNSAPDKSGLPSDRFSAERTGGSVSTLTIQRTQQEDSAVYLCASSPQAASGANVLTFGAGSRLTVL.

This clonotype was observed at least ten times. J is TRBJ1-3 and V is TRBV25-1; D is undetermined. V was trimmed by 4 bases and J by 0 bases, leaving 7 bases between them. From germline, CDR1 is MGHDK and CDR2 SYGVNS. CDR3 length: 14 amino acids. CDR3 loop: CASSGIYSGNTIYF. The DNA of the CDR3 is TGTGCCAGCAGTGGGATCTACTCTGGAAACACCATATATTTT.

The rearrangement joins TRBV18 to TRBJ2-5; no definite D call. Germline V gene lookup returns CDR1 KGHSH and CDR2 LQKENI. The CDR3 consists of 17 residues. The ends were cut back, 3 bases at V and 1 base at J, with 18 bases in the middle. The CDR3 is CASSPTGVVLFQETQYF. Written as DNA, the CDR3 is TGTGCCAGCTCACCCACCGGAGTCGTTCTGTTCCAAGAGACCCAGTACTTC.

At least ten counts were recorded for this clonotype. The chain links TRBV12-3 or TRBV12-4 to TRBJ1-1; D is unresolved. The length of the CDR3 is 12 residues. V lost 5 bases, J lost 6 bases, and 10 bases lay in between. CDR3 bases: TGTGCCAGCAGTCCGCACTGGGCTGAAGCTTTCTTT. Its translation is CASSPHWAEAFF.

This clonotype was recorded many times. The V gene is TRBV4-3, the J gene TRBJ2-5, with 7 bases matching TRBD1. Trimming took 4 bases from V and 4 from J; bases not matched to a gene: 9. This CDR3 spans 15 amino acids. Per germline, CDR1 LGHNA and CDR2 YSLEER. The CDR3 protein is CASSPDGTEGETQYF. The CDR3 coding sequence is TGCGCCAGCAGCCCGGATGGGACAGAGGGAGAGACCCAGTACTTC.

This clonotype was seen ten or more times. CDR3 in DNA: TGTGCCAGCAGCCCAGAGGGTAGTGGCTACACCTTC. Protein product: CASSPEGSGYTF. The chain has TRBV7-9 and TRBJ1-2; D unclear. The length of the CDR3 is 12 residues. V gave up 5 bases and J gave up 7 bases, with 11 bases separating them. CDR1 SEHNR and CDR2 FQNEAQ come from the germline V gene (reference sequence).

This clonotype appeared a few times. In nucleotides, the CDR3 is TGTGCCAGCAATCCTAAGGCGGGGTACTCTGGAAACACCATATATTTT. Protein sequence: CASNPKAGYSGNTIYF. The chain combines TRBV12-3 or TRBV12-4 with TRBJ1-3; no clear D. The V gene lost 7 bases and the J gene lost 0 bases, with 16 bases spanning the gap. The CDR3 consists of 16 residues.

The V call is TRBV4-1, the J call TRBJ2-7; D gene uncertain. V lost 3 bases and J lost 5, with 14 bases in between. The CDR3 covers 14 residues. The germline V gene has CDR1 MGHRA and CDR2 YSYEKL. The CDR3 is CASSHLGRSHEQYF. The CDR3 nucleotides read TGCGCCAGCAGCCACTTAGGGCGGTCCCACGAGCAGTACTTC.

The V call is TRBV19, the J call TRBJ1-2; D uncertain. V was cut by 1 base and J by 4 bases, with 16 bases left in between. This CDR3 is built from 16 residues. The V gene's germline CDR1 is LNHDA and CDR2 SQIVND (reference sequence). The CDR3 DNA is TGTGCCAGTAGTATAGCTAGTCTGAATGCTGGCTATGGCTACACCTTC. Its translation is CASSIASLNAGYGYTF.

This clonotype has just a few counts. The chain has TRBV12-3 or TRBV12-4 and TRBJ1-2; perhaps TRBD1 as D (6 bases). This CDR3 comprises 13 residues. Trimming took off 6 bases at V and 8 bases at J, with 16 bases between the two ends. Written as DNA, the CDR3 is TGTGCCAGCAGAAACAGGGTATCTCTCGGCTACACCTTC. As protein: CASRNRVSLGYTF.

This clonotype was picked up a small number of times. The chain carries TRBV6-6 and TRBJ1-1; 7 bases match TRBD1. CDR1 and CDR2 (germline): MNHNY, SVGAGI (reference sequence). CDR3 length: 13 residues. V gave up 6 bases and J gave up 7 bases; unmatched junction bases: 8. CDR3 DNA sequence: TGTGCCAGCAGAGGACAGGTGAGGGATGAAGCTTTCTTT. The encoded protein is CASRGQVRDEAFF.